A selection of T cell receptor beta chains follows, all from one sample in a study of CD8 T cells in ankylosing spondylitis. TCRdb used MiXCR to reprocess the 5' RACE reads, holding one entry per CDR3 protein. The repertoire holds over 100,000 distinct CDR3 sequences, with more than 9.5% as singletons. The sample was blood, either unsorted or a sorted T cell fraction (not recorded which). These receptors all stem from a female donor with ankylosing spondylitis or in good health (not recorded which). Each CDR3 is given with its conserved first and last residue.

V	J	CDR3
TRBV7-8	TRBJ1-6	CASRGGSSSYNSPLHF
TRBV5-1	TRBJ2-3	CASKNTGSTDTQYF
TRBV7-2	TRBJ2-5	CASSPQETQYF
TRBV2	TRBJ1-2	CASSEGVRGYTF
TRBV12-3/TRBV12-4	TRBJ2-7	CASSAGGHTAYEQYF
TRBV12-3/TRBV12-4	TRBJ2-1	CASSLEGQGANNEQFF
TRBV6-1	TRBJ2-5	CATSPEETQYF
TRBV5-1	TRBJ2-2	CASSLLASGNTGELFF
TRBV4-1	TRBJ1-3	CASSHPARGVGNTIYF
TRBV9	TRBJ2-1	CASSRRWDRVNEQFF
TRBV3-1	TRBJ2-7	CASSLTTSGASYEQYF
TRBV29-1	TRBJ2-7	CSVKRGQGDEQYF
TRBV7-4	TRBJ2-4	CASSHILAKNIQYF
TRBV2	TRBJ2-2	CATTGNTGELFF
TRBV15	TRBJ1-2	CATSREGGTVHYGYTF
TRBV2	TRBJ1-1	CASSRAGNTEAFF
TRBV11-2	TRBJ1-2	CASSLGTGIDYGYTF
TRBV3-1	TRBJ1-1	CASSQAGALEAFF
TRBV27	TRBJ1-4	CASSKGLGGQGEKLFF
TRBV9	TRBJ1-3	CASSAGDLTSGNTIYF
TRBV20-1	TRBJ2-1	CSAREASYNEQFF
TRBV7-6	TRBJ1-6	CASSTGQGTVLAPLHF
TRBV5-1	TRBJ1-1	CASSLGLGGTEAFF
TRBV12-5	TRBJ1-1	CASGRQYTFTEAFF
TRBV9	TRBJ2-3	CASSFRGGDTQYF
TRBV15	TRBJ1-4	CATSNERGEKLFF
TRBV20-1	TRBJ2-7	CSAGTGFFEQYF
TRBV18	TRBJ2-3	CAGSLAGETDTQYF
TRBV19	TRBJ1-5	CASSWGRVGQPQHF
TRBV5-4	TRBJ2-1	CASSFPSGGVYNEQFF
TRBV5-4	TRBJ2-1	CASSLSRVIRPQTLGTYNEQFF
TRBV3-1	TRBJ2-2	CASSLWTSGDTGELFF
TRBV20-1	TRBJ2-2	CSASLQGLYLTGELFF
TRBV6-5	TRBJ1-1	CASSYSAALNTEAFF
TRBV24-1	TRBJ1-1	CATSAQGANTEAFF
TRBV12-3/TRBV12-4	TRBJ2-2	CASSRPPGELFF
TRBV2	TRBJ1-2	CASSGGEGYGYTF
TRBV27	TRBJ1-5	CASSLIGGGGNQPQHF
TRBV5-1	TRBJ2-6	CASSLLLAGSSGANVLTF
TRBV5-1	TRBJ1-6	CASSLGTAGNSPLHF
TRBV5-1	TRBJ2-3	CASSLATWVSPTQYF
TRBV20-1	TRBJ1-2	CSARTEIYGYTF
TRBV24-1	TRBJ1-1	CATSESGATEAFF
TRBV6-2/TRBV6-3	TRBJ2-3	CASSPLTSGVNTDTQYF
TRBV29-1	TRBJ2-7	CSVVLDRGPHEQYF
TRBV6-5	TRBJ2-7	CASSYSWGGLEQYF
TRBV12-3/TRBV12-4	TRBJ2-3	CASSLFGRLTDTQYF
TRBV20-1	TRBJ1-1	CSASTGGREAFF
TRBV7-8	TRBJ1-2	CASSLAGTHYGYTF
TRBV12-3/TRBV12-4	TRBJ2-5	CASRRGEGPGTQYF
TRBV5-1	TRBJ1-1	CASSLGGAPEAFF
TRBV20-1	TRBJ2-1	CSAPRDYPYNEQFF
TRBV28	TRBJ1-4	CASSLQAKLFF
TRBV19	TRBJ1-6	CASSIDYDRAKSSPLHF
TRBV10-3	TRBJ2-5	CAISESLPPQETQYF